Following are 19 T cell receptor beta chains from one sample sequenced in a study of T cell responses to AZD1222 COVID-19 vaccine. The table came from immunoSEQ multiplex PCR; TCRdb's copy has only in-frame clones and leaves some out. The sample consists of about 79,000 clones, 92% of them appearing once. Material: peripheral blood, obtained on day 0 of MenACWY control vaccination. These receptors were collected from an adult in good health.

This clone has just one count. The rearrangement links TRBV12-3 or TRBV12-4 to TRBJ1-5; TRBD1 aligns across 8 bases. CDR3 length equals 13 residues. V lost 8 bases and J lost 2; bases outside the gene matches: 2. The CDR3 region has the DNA TGTGCCAGCGGACAGGGAGGCAATCAGCCCCAGCATTTT. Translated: CASGQGGNQPQHF.

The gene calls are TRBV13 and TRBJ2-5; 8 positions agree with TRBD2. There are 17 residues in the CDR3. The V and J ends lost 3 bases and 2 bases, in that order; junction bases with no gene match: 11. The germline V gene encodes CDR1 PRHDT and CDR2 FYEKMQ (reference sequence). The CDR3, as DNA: TGTGCCAGCAGCTTGTTTGCCCGGGAGGGTCGGCAAGAGACCCAGTACTTC. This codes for CASSLFAREGRQETQYF.

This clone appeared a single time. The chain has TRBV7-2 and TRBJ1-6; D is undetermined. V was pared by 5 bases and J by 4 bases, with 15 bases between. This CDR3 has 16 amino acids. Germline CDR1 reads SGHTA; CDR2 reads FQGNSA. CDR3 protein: CASSPQPVLYNSPLHF. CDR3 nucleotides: TGTGCCAGCAGCCCCCAGCCGGTATTGTATAATTCACCCCTCCACTTT.

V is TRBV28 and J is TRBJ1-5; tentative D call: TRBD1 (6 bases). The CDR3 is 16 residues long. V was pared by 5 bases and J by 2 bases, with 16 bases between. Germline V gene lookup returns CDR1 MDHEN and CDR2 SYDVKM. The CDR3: CASSGTRGSGNQPQHF. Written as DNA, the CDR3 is TGTGCCAGCAGTGGGACACGTGGGAGCGGCAATCAGCCCCAGCATTTT.

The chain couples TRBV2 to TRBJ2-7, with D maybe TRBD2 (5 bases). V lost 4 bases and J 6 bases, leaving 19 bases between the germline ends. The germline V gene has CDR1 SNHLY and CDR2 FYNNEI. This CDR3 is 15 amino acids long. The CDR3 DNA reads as TGTGCCAGCAGTGTCTTTTGGGAGCCCTCCGCCGAGCAGTACTTC. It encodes CASSVFWEPSAEQYF.

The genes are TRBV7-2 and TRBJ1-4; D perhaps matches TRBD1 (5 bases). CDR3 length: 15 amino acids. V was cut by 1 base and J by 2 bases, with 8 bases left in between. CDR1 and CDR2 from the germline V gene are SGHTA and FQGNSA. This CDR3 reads CASSLGGGTNEKLFF. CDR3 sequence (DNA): TGTGCCAGCAGCTTAGGGGGCGGGACTAATGAAAAACTGTTTTTT.

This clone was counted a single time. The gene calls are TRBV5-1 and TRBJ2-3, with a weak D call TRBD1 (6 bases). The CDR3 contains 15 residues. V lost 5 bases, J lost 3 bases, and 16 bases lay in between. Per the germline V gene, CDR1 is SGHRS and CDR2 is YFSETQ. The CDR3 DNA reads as TGCGCCAGCAGTACGACGGCAGGGGATACAGATACGCAGTATTTT. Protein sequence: CASSTTAGDTDTQYF.

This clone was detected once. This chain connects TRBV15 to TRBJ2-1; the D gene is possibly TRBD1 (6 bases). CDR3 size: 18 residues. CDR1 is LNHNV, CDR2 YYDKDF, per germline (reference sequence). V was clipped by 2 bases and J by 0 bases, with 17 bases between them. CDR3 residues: CATSRMLHRVFSYNEQFF. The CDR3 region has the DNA TGTGCCACCAGCAGAATGCTGCACAGGGTTTTCTCCTACAATGAGCAGTTCTTC.

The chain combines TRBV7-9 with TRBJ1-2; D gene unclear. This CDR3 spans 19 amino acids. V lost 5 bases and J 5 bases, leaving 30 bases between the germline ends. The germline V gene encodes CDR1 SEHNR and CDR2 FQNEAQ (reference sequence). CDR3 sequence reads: CASSLKLNKDHWTGYGYTF. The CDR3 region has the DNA TGTGCCAGCAGCCTCAAACTAAATAAGGACCATTGGACGGGATATGGCTACACCTTC.

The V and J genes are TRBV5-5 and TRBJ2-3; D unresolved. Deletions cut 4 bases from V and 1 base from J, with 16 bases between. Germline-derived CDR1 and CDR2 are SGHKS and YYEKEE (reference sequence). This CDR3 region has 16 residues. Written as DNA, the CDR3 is TGTGCCAGCAGCAACAACGACGGACCCCGCACAGATACGCAGTATTTT. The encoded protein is CASSNNDGPRTDTQYF.

CDR3 region: CASSLAGQFSPLHF. The CDR3 DNA sequence: TGTGCCAGCAGCTTAGCTGGACAATTTTCACCCCTCCACTTT. This sequence joins TRBV7-9 and TRBJ1-6, with D possibly matching TRBD1 (5 bases). V shed 0 bases and J shed 9 bases, with 9 bases lying between them. This CDR3 contains 14 residues. The germline V gene encodes CDR1 SEHNR and CDR2 FQNEAQ (reference sequence).

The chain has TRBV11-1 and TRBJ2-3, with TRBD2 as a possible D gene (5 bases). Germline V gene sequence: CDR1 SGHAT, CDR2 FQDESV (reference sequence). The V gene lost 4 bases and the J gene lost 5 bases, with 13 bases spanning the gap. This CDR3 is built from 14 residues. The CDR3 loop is CASSSSGWEDTQYF. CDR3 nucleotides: TGTGCCAGCAGCTCTTCGGGGTGGGAAGATACGCAGTATTTT.

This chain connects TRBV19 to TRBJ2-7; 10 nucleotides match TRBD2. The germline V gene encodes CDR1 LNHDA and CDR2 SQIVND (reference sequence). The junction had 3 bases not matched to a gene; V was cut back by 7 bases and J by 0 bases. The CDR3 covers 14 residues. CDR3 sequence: CASKPSGSSYEQYF. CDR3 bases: TGTGCCAGTAAGCCTAGCGGGAGCTCCTACGAGCAGTACTTC.

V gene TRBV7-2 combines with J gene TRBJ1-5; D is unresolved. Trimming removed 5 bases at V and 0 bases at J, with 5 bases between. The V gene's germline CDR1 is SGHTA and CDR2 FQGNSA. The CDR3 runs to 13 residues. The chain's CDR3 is CASSVYSNQPQHF. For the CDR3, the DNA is TGTGCCAGCAGCGTCTATAGCAATCAGCCCCAGCATTTT.

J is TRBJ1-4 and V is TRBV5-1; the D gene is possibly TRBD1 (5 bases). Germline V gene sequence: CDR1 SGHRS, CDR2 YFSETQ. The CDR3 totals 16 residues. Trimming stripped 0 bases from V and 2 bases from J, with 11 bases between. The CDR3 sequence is CASSLEGVGTNEKLFF. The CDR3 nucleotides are TGCGCCAGCAGCTTGGAAGGGGTGGGGACTAATGAAAAACTGTTTTTT.

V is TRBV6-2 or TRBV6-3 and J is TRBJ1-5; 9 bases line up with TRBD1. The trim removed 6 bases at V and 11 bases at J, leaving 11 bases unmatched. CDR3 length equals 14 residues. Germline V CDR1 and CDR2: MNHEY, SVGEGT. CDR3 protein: CASSPGTGTLAQHF. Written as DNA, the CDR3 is TGTGCCAGCAGCCCCGGGACAGGGACCTTGGCCCAGCATTTT.

The DNA for the CDR3 is TGTGCCAGCAAACTACAGGGTGATGAAAAACTGTTTTTT. It specifies CASKLQGDEKLFF. The V gene is TRBV28, the J gene TRBJ1-4; perhaps TRBD1 as D (6 bases). Germline V CDR1 and CDR2: MDHEN, SYDVKM. This CDR3 is 13 amino acids long. V lost 7 bases, J lost 6 bases, and 12 bases lay in between. The full variable domain, in which reference TRBV28 and TRBJ1-4 provide the parts outside the CDR3, is DVKVTQSSRYLVKRTGEKVFLECVQDMDHENMFWYRQDPGLGLRLIYFSYDVKMKEKGDIPEGYSVSREKKERFSLILESASTNQTSMYLCASKLQGDEKLFFGSGTQLSVL.

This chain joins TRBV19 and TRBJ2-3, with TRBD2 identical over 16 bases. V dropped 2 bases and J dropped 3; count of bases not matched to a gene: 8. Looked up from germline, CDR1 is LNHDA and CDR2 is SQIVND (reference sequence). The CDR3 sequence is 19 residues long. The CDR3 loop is CASSITGTSGRATTDTQYF. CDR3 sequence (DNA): TGTGCCAGTAGTATAACCGGGACTAGCGGGAGGGCCACGACAGATACGCAGTATTTT.

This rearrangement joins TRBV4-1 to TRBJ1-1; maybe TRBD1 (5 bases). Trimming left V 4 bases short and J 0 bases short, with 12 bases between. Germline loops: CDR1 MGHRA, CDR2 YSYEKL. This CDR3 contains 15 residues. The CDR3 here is CASSREGRMNTEAFF. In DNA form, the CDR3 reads TGCGCCAGCAGCCGGGAGGGACGGATGAACACTGAAGCTTTCTTT.